This T cell receptor (beta chain) emerged from a study of cytomegalovirus exposure and HLA in healthy donors. Study-level results: Analysis was carried out at a later point, and it linked a missense DCLRE1C variant to TCR beta V- and J-gene trimming. A few CMV-associated chains proved CMV antigen-specific in vitro.

About this clone: Its antigen is still unknown.

A multiplex PCR was run with 60 Vbeta primers and 13 Jbeta primers. Libraries were prepared by immunoSEQ multiplex PCR; TCRdb keeps only in-frame clonotypes and omits some of them. The sample lists more than 110,000 clones; around 80% were seen once. V lost 0 bases and J lost 7; bases outside the gene matches: 5. CDR3 size: 15 residues. Germline assignment: CDR1 SNHLY and CDR2 FYNNEI. This receptor was obtained from a man in his thirties or forties in good health and CMV-seronegative. The chain carries TRBV2 and TRBJ1-5, with TRBD1 matching 8 bases. Sequencing input: PBMCs. CDR3 amino acids: CASSEAQGAKQPQHF. DNA for the CDR3: TGTGCCAGCAGTGAAGCCCAGGGGGCGAAACAGCCCCAGCATTTT.